These 16 T cell receptor beta chains came from one sample sequenced in a study of brain T cells in children with intractable seizures. Time point specified: blood from clinic visit 5 months post-surgery; TSC patient then seizure free. Using immunoSEQ multiplex PCR, the repertoire was profiled, and TCRdb retains in-frame clones only, with some absent. The table records about 350,000 clones, more than 85% of them present only once. The source material was peripheral blood, sampled about 5 months after surgery. The receptors here all came from a boy under two years old with tuberous sclerosis and intractable seizures.

The chain carries TRBV5-8 and TRBJ1-4; TRBD1 agrees at 10 bases. CDR1 SGHTS and CDR2 YDEGEE come from the germline V gene. Trimming took 4 bases from V and 12 from J; bases not matched to a gene: 9. The CDR3 consists of 14 residues. CDR3 bases: TGTGCCAGCAGCAAGACAGGGGGCGAGGTGCAACTGTTTTTT. Translating it yields CASSKTGGEVQLFF.

V usage is TRBV19 and J usage is TRBJ2-7; 8 bases are a match to TRBD1. V lost 4 bases and J lost 3; bases outside the gene matches: 2. CDR1 is LNHDA and CDR2 is SQIVND in the germline V gene (reference sequence). This CDR3 comprises 13 residues. The DNA of the CDR3 is TGTGCCAGTAGTACCACAGGGGGCTACGAGCAGTACTTC. Protein sequence: CASSTTGGYEQYF.

CDR3 nucleotide sequence: TGTGCCAGCAGCTCGACTAGCCGGGAAACAGATACGCAGTATTTT. It encodes CASSSTSRETDTQYF. J is TRBJ2-3 and V is TRBV11-1; 7 nucleotides line up with TRBD2. In germline, CDR1 is SGHAT, CDR2 FQDESV (reference sequence). The CDR3 spans 15 residues. With V trimmed by 4 bases and J by 3 bases, 7 bases remained unmatched.

CDR3 nucleotides: TGTGCCATCAGTGAGTCGACGGGGACAGATACGCAGTATTTT. Amino acid sequence: CAISESTGTDTQYF. V usage is TRBV10-3 and J usage is TRBJ2-3; maybe TRBD2 (5 bases). The CDR3 runs to 14 residues. V was clipped by 0 bases and J by 3 bases, with 7 bases between them. Germline assignment: CDR1 ENHRY and CDR2 SYGVKD.

The J gene is TRBJ2-7, the V gene TRBV6-5, with D possibly matching TRBD2 (6 bases). Looked up from germline, CDR1 is MNHEY and CDR2 is SVGAGI. The V gene lost 6 bases and the J gene lost 7 bases, with 16 bases spanning the gap. The CDR3 has 13 amino acids. The CDR3 here is CASRASAMREQYF. In DNA, the CDR3 is TGTGCCAGCAGGGCTAGCGCCATGAGAGAGCAGTACTTC.

The chain recombines TRBV3-1 (or the pseudogene TRBV3-2) with TRBJ2-2; D not resolved. Germline V gene data show CDR1 as LGHDT and CDR2 as YNNKEL (reference sequence). V dropped 3 bases and J dropped 5 bases, with 7 bases sitting between them. The CDR3 is 13 amino acids. CDR3 nucleotides: TGTGCCAGCAGCCAGTCCGATACCGGGGAGCTGTTTTTT. It yields the protein CASSQSDTGELFF.

The V and J genes are TRBV4-2 and TRBJ2-7, with TRBD2 matching over 10 bases. The germline gives CDR1 LGHNA, CDR2 YNFKEQ. Germline trimming cut 0 bases from V and 6 bases from J; bases unmatched to any gene: 11. This CDR3 has 17 residues. In DNA form, the CDR3 reads TGTGCCAGCAGCCAAGAGCCTAGCGGGGGCTACTACCCCGAGCAGTACTTC. As protein: CASSQEPSGGYYPEQYF.

J is TRBJ2-1 and V is TRBV6-4, with D possibly matching TRBD2 (6 bases). This CDR3 has 15 amino acids. V shed 10 bases and J shed 0 bases, with 16 bases lying between them. CDR1 and CDR2 from the germline V gene are MRHNA and SNTAGT. In DNA form, the CDR3 reads TGTGCCATCTGGCGGGGTCAGTCCTCCTACAATGAGCAGTTCTTC. Protein: CAIWRGQSSYNEQFF.

In DNA form, the CDR3 reads TGCGCCAGCAGCCAAGAAAAGGGGGATACGCAGTATTTT. Protein: CASSQEKGDTQYF. The rearrangement links TRBV4-1 to TRBJ2-3; possible D gene TRBD1, 5 bases. CDR1 and CDR2 from the germline V gene are MGHRA and YSYEKL. Trimming removed 0 bases at V and 6 bases at J, with 7 bases between. The CDR3 extends over 13 amino acids.

This clone was recorded once. The V call is TRBV6-6, the J call TRBJ1-5, with D possibly TRBD1 on 5 matching bases. The CDR3 loop spans 14 amino acids. CDR1 is MNHNY and CDR2 is SVGAGI in the germline V gene (reference sequence). V was shortened by 8 bases and J by 5 bases, with 16 bases between the two germline ends. This CDR3 reads CASSSRDLYQPQHF. CDR3 nucleotide sequence: TGTGCCAGCTCCAGCCGGGACCTCTATCAGCCCCAGCATTTT.

V usage is TRBV7-6 and J usage is TRBJ2-1; TRBD2 agrees at 10 bases. Germline assignment: CDR1 SGHVS and CDR2 FNYEAQ. The CDR3 has 16 amino acids. J was trimmed by 6 bases and V by 2 bases; bases with no gene match: 7. The CDR3: CASSLIQRGGGNEQFF. The CDR3 DNA follows: TGTGCCAGCAGCTTAATCCAGCGGGGGGGCGGCAATGAGCAGTTCTTC.

The rearrangement uses TRBV5-1 and TRBJ1-3; maybe TRBD1 (5 bases). The length of the CDR3 is 16 residues. Looked up from germline, CDR1 is SGHRS and CDR2 is YFSETQ. The V end lost 4 bases, the J end lost 2 bases, and 16 bases lay between the germline ends. CDR3 sequence reads: CASSLDNYLPGNTIYF. CDR3 DNA: TGCGCCAGCAGCCTGGACAACTATTTACCTGGAAACACCATATATTTT.

The CDR3 protein is CASSRGQGSTSPLHF. Here the CDR3 DNA reads TGTGCCAGCAGCCGGGGACAGGGCTCGACTTCACCCCTCCACTTT. This sequence joins TRBV5-4 and TRBJ1-6; 9 bases fit TRBD1. V was clipped by 4 bases and J by 9 bases; unmatched bases: 8. Germline V gene sequence: CDR1 SGHNT, CDR2 YYREEE (reference sequence). The CDR3 is 15 residues long. The entire variable domain, with the rest obtained from reference TRBV5-4 and TRBJ1-6, is as follows: ETGVTQSPTHLIKTRGQQVTLRCSSQSGHNTVSWYQQALGQGPQFIFQYYREEENGRGNFPPRFSGLQFPNYSSELNVNALELDDSALYLCASSRGQGSTSPLHFGNGTRLTVT.

Worth noting for this clone: A much larger clone differs by one base, so this may be a read error. This sequence joins TRBV2 and TRBJ2-7; D is uncertain. Germline V gives CDR1 SNHLY, CDR2 FYNNEI. The CDR3 is made up of 11 amino acids. With 4 bases removed from V and 2 bases from J, the gap between germline ends came to 3 bases. The CDR3 protein is CASSGPYEQYF. The CDR3 coding sequence is TGTGCCAGCAGTGGCCCCTACGAGCAGTACTTC.

Concerning this clone: Other DNA sequences in this sample translate to the same CDR3. CDR3 region: CAWSVGETQYF. In DNA form, the CDR3 reads TGTGCCTGGTCGGTGGGGGAGACCCAGTACTTC. The rearrangement links TRBV30 to TRBJ2-5; no definite D call. This CDR3 region has 11 residues. The germline V gene has CDR1 GTSNPN and CDR2 SVGIG (reference sequence). Trimming stripped 5 bases from V and 5 bases from J, with 9 bases between.

The chain couples TRBV5-6 to TRBJ1-5; D unclear. Germline lookup yields CDR1 SGHDT and CDR2 YYEEEE. The V and J ends lost 0 bases and 3 bases respectively, with 10 bases between them. This CDR3 is 15 amino acids long. CDR3 loop: CASSLGVGANQPQHF. The CDR3, as DNA: TGTGCCAGCAGCTTGGGGGTTGGAGCCAATCAGCCCCAGCATTTT.